The clone carrying this T cell receptor beta chain was counted only a few times. No antigen is known for it. Combining a sample-barcoded 5' primer with a J-beta primer mix, a second PCR ran for about 7 to 11 cycles. One entry per CDR3 protein results from TCRdb running MiXCR on the 5' RACE reads. The sample has approximately 1,000,000 distinct CDR3 sequences, under 55% seen once. The data derive from a study of blood T cells in healthy people across ages. Study-level points and caveats: Both naive CD4+ cell counts and diversity were greater in long-lived donors than in aged donors.

The sample comprised blood. This receptor was obtained from a woman aged 60-70 years in good health.

Here the CDR3 DNA reads TGTGCCAGCAGCTTAGGGAGCGGGACCTCCTACGAGCAGTACTTC. The encoded protein is CASSLGSGTSYEQYF. The gene calls are TRBV11-3 and TRBJ2-7; 7 bases line up with TRBD2. The CDR3 loop spans 15 amino acids. The J segment lost 0 bases and the V segment lost 1 base, leaving 3 bases of the junction unmatched. Germline V lookup: CDR1 SGHNT, CDR2 YENEEA.